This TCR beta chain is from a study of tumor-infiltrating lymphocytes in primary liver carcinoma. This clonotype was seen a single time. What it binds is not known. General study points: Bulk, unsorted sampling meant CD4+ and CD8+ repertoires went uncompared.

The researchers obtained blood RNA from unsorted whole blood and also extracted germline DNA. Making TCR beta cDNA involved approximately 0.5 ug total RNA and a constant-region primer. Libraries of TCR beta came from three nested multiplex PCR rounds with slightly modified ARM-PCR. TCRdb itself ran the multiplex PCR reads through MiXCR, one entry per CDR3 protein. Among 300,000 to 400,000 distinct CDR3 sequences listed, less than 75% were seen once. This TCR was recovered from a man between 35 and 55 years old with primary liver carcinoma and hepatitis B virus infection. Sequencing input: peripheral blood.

CDR3 bases: TGTGCCAGCAGTGAGGGACACACCACTGAAGCTTTCTTT. As protein: CASSEGHTTEAFF. The rearrangement joins TRBV9 to TRBJ1-1, with D possibly being TRBD1 (6 bases). The germline V gene encodes CDR1 SGDLS and CDR2 YYNGEE. V lost 5 bases and J 4 bases, leaving 12 bases between the germline ends. The CDR3 consists of 13 residues.